One and the same sample provided the 28 T cell receptor beta chains below, sequenced in a study of shared clonotypes between healthy human individuals. Sequencing was performed with immunoSEQ multiplex PCR; in TCRdb, only in-frame clones are kept and a portion is missing. The repertoire holds 1.4 million to 1.5 million clones, approximately 97% seen once, with more than 0.9% in the top ten. The material sequenced was naive CD4+ T cells sorted from blood. Subset reported: CD45RA+ positively selected. These receptors all come from a young man in good health.

This clone came up a few times. This chain connects TRBV28 to TRBJ2-4; no clear D. The germline V gene encodes CDR1 MDHEN and CDR2 SYDVKM. The CDR3 runs 12 residues. With 2 bases removed from V and 13 bases from J, the gap between germline ends came to 12 bases. CDR3 DNA sequence: TGTGCCAGCAGTTTAACAGCGCTTCGGCAGTACTTC. Translating gives CASSLTALRQYF.

The chain has TRBV10-2 and TRBJ2-7; TRBD1 agrees at 8 bases. This CDR3 spans 16 amino acids. Trimming took 7 bases from V and 1 from J; bases not matched to a gene: 12. Looked up from germline, CDR1 is WSHSY and CDR2 is SAAADI. Here the CDR3 DNA reads TGCGCCAGCACTCCCTCGCTTGGGACAGGTTCCTACGAGCAGTACTTC. Amino acid sequence: CASTPSLGTGSYEQYF.

The V call is TRBV7-6, the J call TRBJ2-1; 11 bases agree with TRBD2. The junction had 9 bases not matched to a gene; V was cut back by 10 bases and J by 4 bases. The CDR3 length is 15 residues. Looked up from germline, CDR1 is SGHVS and CDR2 is FNYEAQ. In DNA, the CDR3 is TGTGCCATCAAATTAGCGGGAGGGCGGTACAATGAGCAGTTCTTC. It yields the protein CAIKLAGGRYNEQFF.

This clone was seen a single time. V and J are TRBV9 and TRBJ2-1; 8 bases fit TRBD2. Germline assignment: CDR1 SGDLS and CDR2 YYNGEE. V lost 0 bases, J lost 12 bases, and 11 bases stayed unmatched. This CDR3 is built from 15 residues. The CDR3 loop reads CASSVDPGGLPLQFF. The CDR3 nucleotides are TGTGCCAGCAGCGTAGATCCGGGAGGGCTCCCTTTGCAGTTCTTC.

CDR3 DNA sequence: TGTGCCAGCAGCCTCGGACAGGGACGGTCCTACGAGCAGTACTTC. This encodes CASSLGQGRSYEQYF. The genes are TRBV4-2 and TRBJ2-7, with 8 bases aligning to TRBD1. The CDR3 length is 15 residues. Losses at the gene ends were 4 bases for V and 1 base for J; bases not matched to a gene: 6. Germline-derived CDR1 and CDR2 are LGHNA and YNFKEQ.

The V gene is TRBV9, the J gene TRBJ2-7, with 9 bases aligning to TRBD2. From germline, CDR1 is SGDLS and CDR2 YYNGEE. This CDR3 region has 15 residues. After removal of 4 bases from V and 5 bases from J, the junction contained 10 bases not matched to a gene. This CDR3 is CASSPHGTSRNEQYF. The CDR3 DNA reads TGTGCCAGCAGCCCGCACGGGACTAGCCGTAACGAGCAGTACTTC.

The V gene is TRBV7-9, the J gene TRBJ2-7, with 9 bases that match TRBD2. This CDR3 spans 14 amino acids. J gave up 3 bases and V 6 bases, and 6 bases lay outside the gene matches. Germline CDR1 reads SEHNR; CDR2 reads FQNEAQ (reference sequence). The CDR3 coding sequence is TGTGCCAGCAGGGCTAGCGGGATTTTCTACGAGCAGTACTTC. It codes for CASRASGIFYEQYF. Using reference TRBV7-9 and TRBJ2-7 for the parts outside the CDR3, the full variable domain is DTGVSQNPRHKITKRGQNVTFRCDPISEHNRLYWYRQTLGQGPEFLTYFQNEAQLEKSRLLSDRFSAERPKGSFSTLEIQRTEQGDSAMYLCASRASGIFYEQYFGPGTRLTVT.

V is TRBV19 and J is TRBJ1-5, with 8 bases matching TRBD1. The CDR3 is made up of 15 amino acids. Unmatched junction bases numbered 10, after V lost 5 bases and J lost 7 bases. Germline-derived CDR1 and CDR2 are LNHDA and SQIVND (reference sequence). The DNA for the CDR3 is TGTGCCAGTAGTGTGGGACAGGTCGTCTGGCAGCCCCAGCATTTT. Protein product: CASSVGQVVWQPQHF.

This chain links TRBV18 with TRBJ1-1; weak D call: TRBD1 (5 bases). Between the trimmed V and J ends, which lost 2 bases and 5 bases, there was a span of 18 bases. Germline loops: CDR1 KGHSH, CDR2 LQKENI. The CDR3 is 16 amino acids. In nucleotides, the CDR3 is TGTGCCAGCTCACCAAAGAACGGGGGAGTAGAGACTGAAGCTTTCTTT. Amino acid sequence: CASSPKNGGVETEAFF.

The genes are TRBV18 and TRBJ1-1; D uncertain. CDR1 KGHSH and CDR2 LQKENI come from the germline V gene. V was clipped by 5 bases and J by 1 base, with 17 bases between them. This CDR3 comprises 16 residues. Here the CDR3 reads CASSFNSRVTNTEAFF. CDR3 in DNA: TGTGCCAGCTCATTCAATTCAAGGGTTACGAACACTGAAGCTTTCTTT.

This clone came up once. This rearrangement joins TRBV5-1 to TRBJ2-2; tentative D call: TRBD2 (6 bases). The CDR3 loop spans 16 amino acids. Germline V gene sequence: CDR1 SGHRS, CDR2 YFSETQ. Trimming took off 4 bases at V and 6 bases at J, with 19 bases between the two ends. Here the CDR3 reads CASSRGVQGVAGELFF. The CDR3 DNA reads TGCGCCAGCAGCCGCGGGGTCCAAGGGGTGGCCGGGGAGCTGTTTTTT.

V is TRBV6-4 and J is TRBJ2-2; D is undetermined. The CDR3 runs to 15 residues. From germline, CDR1 is MRHNA and CDR2 SNTAGT. Trimming removed 5 bases from V and 0 bases from J, with 10 bases in between. CDR3 protein: CASSPDATNTGELFF. The CDR3, as DNA: TGTGCCAGCAGTCCAGACGCGACGAACACCGGGGAGCTGTTTTTT.

This chain joins TRBV28 and TRBJ2-5; D not certain. V lost 6 bases and J 5 bases, leaving 13 bases between the germline ends. The germline CDR1 and CDR2 sequences are MDHEN and SYDVKM. The CDR3 is made up of 13 amino acids. CDR3: CASRPLERETQYF. CDR3 DNA sequence: TGTGCCAGCAGACCTCTAGAGCGTGAGACCCAGTACTTC.

The CDR3, as DNA: TGCAGCGTGGCCCCCCGCGGGGGAGGTGGCTACACCTTC. Translation gives CSVAPRGGGGYTF. This sequence joins TRBV29-1 and TRBJ1-2; D possibly corresponds to TRBD1 (5 bases). Germline lookup yields CDR1 SQVTM and CDR2 ANQGSEA. This CDR3 has 13 residues. V was shortened by 6 bases and J by 7 bases, with 18 bases between the two germline ends.

This chain connects TRBV4-3 to TRBJ2-3, with D unclear. CDR3 length: 14 amino acids. Germline CDR1 reads LGHNA; CDR2 reads YSLEER. The germline V and J ends were trimmed by 4 bases and 2 bases, with 10 bases remaining between them. Here the CDR3 reads CASSLYGATDTQYF. The CDR3 DNA is TGCGCCAGCAGCCTATACGGAGCCACAGATACGCAGTATTTT.

This chain uses TRBV11-2 with TRBJ2-7; TRBD2 matches at 12 bases. The germline gives CDR1 SGHAT, CDR2 FQNNGV. CDR3 size: 18 residues. The junction had 13 bases not matched to a gene; V was cut back by 3 bases and J by 4 bases. This CDR3 is CASSLLPGLAGPIYEQYF. CDR3 nucleotide sequence: TGTGCCAGCAGCTTGCTGCCTGGACTAGCGGGACCAATATACGAGCAGTACTTC.

The rearrangement uses TRBV27 and TRBJ2-1, with TRBD2 matching 9 bases. With 2 bases clipped from V and 5 bases from J, the junction kept 7 bases outside the gene matches. This CDR3 is built from 16 residues. The germline V gene encodes CDR1 MNHEY and CDR2 SMNVEV (reference sequence). CDR3 nucleotides: TGTGCCAGCAGTTTAGAAGGGCTAGCGGGGCACAATGAGCAGTTCTTC. Translated, it gives CASSLEGLAGHNEQFF.

The chain has TRBV7-9 and TRBJ2-7; D possibly corresponds to TRBD2 (6 bases). Germline CDR1 is SEHNR and CDR2 is FQNEAQ (reference sequence). This CDR3 region has 14 residues. V was clipped by 5 bases and J by 5 bases, with 16 bases between them. The DNA for the CDR3 is TGTGCCAGCAGCCATGGGACTCCGTGGGACGAGCAGTACTTC. Its translation is CASSHGTPWDEQYF.

V and J are TRBV5-1 and TRBJ1-3; D not resolved. Trimming took 4 bases from V and 2 from J, leaving 7 bases between them. Germline CDR1 and CDR2: SGHRS and YFSETQ. This CDR3 region has 13 residues. Here the CDR3 reads CASSPPAGNTIYF. Written as DNA, the CDR3 is TGCGCCAGCAGCCCCCCTGCTGGAAACACCATATATTTT.

CDR3 nucleotides: TGTGCCAGTAGTATAGCATACCGGGACATATACACAGATACGCAGTATTTT. This sequence encodes CASSIAYRDIYTDTQYF. V is TRBV19 and J is TRBJ2-3, with a weak D call TRBD1 (6 bases). The germline V gene encodes CDR1 LNHDA and CDR2 SQIVND (reference sequence). The CDR3 consists of 17 residues. Trimming took 1 base from V and 2 from J, leaving 16 bases between them.

The DNA of the CDR3 is TGCGCCAGCAGCATCCTACTAGCGGAAGCCACAGATACGCAGTATTTT. It translates to CASSILLAEATDTQYF. The V and J genes are TRBV5-1 and TRBJ2-3, with TRBD2 matching 8 bases. The CDR3 is 16 residues long. Trimming took 4 bases from V and 2 from J; bases not matched to a gene: 9. CDR1 is SGHRS and CDR2 is YFSETQ in the germline V gene. The variable domain in full, with the rest retrieved from reference TRBV5-1 and TRBJ2-3, is KAGVTQTPRYLIKTRGQQVTLSCSPISGHRSVSWYQQTPGQGLQFLFEYFSETQRNKGNFPGRFSGRQFSNSRSEMNVSTLELGDSALYLCASSILLAEATDTQYFGPGTRLTVL.

The CDR3 nucleotides read TGTGCCAGCAGCCCACCCCAAGGCAGGGGGTCTTCCTACGAGCAGTACTTC. Its translation is CASSPPQGRGSSYEQYF. This sequence joins TRBV7-9 and TRBJ2-7, with 7 bases lining up with TRBD1. After removal of 5 bases from V and 1 base from J, the junction contained 14 bases not matched to a gene. CDR1 is SEHNR and CDR2 is FQNEAQ in the germline V gene (reference sequence). The CDR3 loop spans 17 amino acids. The full variable domain, its missing parts supplied by reference TRBV7-9 and TRBJ2-7, is DTGVSQNPRHKITKRGQNVTFRCDPISEHNRLYWYRQTLGQGPEFLTYFQNEAQLEKSRLLSDRFSAERPKGSFSTLEIQRTEQGDSAMYLCASSPPQGRGSSYEQYFGPGTRLTVT.

This chain links TRBV7-2 with TRBJ2-7; possible D gene TRBD1, 6 bases. Trimming shortened V by 5 bases and J by 3 bases, and 14 bases separated the two germline ends. CDR1 is SGHTA and CDR2 is FQGNSA in the germline V gene. The CDR3 covers 14 residues. The CDR3 nucleotides read TGTGCCAGCAGCCCCCACAGGGTTGGCTACGAGCAGTACTTC. Amino acids: CASSPHRVGYEQYF.

There are a few counts of this clone. The rearrangement uses TRBV7-2 and TRBJ1-1; D may be TRBD1 (5 bases). The CDR3 is made up of 14 amino acids. The germline CDR1 and CDR2 sequences are SGHTA and FQGNSA. Trimming stripped 5 bases from V and 3 bases from J, with 13 bases between. The CDR3 DNA is TGTGCCAGCAGCGCACGGCCGGGGGACACTGAAGCTTTCTTT. This sequence encodes CASSARPGDTEAFF.

The chain couples TRBV19 to TRBJ2-7; 11 bases map to TRBD2. J gave up 0 bases and V 6 bases, and 7 bases lay outside the gene matches. The CDR3 is made up of 16 amino acids. Germline V gene data show CDR1 as LNHDA and CDR2 as SQIVND (reference sequence). CDR3 nucleotides: TGTGCCAGTAGACTTACCGGGACTAGCGGCTCCTACGAGCAGTACTTC. Translating gives CASRLTGTSGSYEQYF.

CDR3 in DNA: TGTGCCAGCAGTGGACAGGGTTTGACTGAAGCTTTCTTT. Amino acid sequence: CASSGQGLTEAFF. V usage is TRBV27 and J usage is TRBJ1-1, with TRBD1 identical over 8 bases. V was clipped by 5 bases and J by 5 bases; unmatched bases: 4. The CDR3 loop spans 13 amino acids. Germline assignment: CDR1 MNHEY and CDR2 SMNVEV (reference sequence).

This clone was seen once. The chain joins TRBV5-4 to TRBJ2-1; 13 bases fit TRBD2. The germline CDR1 and CDR2 sequences are SGHNT and YYREEE (reference sequence). Trimming cost V 4 bases and J 6 bases; bases outside gene matches: 10. This CDR3 comprises 17 residues. In DNA, the CDR3 is TGTGCCAGCAGCAACCTACTAGCGGGAGGGCCGGGCAATGAGCAGTTCTTC. The encoded protein is CASSNLLAGGPGNEQFF.

The chain is built from TRBV7-9 and TRBJ1-2; D remains ambiguous. The CDR3 runs 14 residues. The V end lost 3 bases, the J end lost 7 bases, and 15 bases lay between the germline ends. From germline, CDR1 is SEHNR and CDR2 FQNEAQ (reference sequence). The CDR3 nucleotides are TGTGCCAGCAGCTTTTTTGTTCCCGGAGGTGGCTACACCTTC. As protein: CASSFFVPGGGYTF.